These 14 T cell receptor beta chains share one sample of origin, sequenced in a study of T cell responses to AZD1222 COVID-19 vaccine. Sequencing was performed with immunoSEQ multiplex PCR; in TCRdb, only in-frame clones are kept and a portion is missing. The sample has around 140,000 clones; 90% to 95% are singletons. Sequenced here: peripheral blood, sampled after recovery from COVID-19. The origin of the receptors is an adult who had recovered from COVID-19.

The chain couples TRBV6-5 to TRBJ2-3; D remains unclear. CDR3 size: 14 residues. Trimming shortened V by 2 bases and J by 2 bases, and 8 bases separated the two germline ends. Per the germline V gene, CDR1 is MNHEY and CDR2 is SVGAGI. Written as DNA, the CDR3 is TGTGCCAGCAGTTACGTGTCGTACACAGATACGCAGTATTTT. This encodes CASSYVSYTDTQYF.

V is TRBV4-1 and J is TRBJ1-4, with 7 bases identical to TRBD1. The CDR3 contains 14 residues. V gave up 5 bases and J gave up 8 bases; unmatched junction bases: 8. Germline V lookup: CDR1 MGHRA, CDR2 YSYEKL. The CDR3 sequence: CASSAPGQREKLFF. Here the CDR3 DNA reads TGCGCCAGCAGCGCACCGGGACAGAGGGAAAAACTGTTTTTT.

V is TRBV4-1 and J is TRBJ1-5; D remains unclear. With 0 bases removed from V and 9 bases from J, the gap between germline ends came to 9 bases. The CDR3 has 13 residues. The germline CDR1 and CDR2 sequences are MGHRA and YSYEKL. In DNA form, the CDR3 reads TGCGCCAGCAGCCAAGAGAGCAAACGGCCCCAGCATTTT. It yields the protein CASSQESKRPQHF.

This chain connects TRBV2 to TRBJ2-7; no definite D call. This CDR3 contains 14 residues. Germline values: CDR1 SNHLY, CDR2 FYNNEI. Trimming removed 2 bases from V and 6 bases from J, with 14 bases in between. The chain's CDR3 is CASSELDIRAEQYF. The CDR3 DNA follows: TGTGCCAGCAGTGAACTGGATATCCGGGCCGAGCAGTACTTC.

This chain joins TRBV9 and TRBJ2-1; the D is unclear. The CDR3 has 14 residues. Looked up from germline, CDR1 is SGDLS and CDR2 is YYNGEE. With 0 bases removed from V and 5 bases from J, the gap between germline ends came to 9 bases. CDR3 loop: CASSVAVGDNEQFF. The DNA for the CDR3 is TGTGCCAGCAGCGTAGCAGTCGGAGACAATGAGCAGTTCTTC.

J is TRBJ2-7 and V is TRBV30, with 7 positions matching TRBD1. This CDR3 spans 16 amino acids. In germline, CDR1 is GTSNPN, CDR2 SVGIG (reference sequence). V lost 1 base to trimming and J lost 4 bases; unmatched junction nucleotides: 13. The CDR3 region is CAWSGGQRGLGYEQYF. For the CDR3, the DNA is TGTGCCTGGAGTGGGGGACAGAGGGGCCTAGGGTACGAGCAGTACTTC.

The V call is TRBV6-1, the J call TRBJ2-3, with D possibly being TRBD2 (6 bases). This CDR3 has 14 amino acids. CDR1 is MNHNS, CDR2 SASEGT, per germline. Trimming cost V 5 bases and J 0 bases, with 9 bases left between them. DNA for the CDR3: TGTGCCAGCAGTTTAGCGGTTAGCACAGATACGCAGTATTTT. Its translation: CASSLAVSTDTQYF.

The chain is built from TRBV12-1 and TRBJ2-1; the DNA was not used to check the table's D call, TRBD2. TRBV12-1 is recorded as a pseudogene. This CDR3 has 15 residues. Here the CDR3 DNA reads TGTGCCAGCAGCTTTGAACGGGAGCCTCGCGGTGAGCAGTTCTTC. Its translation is CASSFEREPRGEQFF.

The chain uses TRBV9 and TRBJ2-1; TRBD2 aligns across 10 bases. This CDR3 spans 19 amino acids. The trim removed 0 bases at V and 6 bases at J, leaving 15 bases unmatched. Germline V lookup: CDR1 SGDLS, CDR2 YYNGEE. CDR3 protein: CASSVGTSGTYRTVNEQFF. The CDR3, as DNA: TGTGCCAGCAGCGTAGGTACTAGCGGGACCTACCGTACCGTCAATGAGCAGTTCTTC. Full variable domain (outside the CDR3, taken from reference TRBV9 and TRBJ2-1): DSGVTQTPKHLITATGQRVTLRCSPRSGDLSVYWYQQSLDQGLQFLIQYYNGEERAKGNILERFSAQQFPDLHSELNLSSLELGDSALYFCASSVGTSGTYRTVNEQFFGPGTRLTVL.

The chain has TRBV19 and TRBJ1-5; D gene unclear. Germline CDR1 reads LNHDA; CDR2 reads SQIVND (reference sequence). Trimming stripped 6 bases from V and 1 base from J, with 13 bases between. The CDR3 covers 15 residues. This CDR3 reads CASRGIGESNQPQHF. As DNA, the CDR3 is TGTGCCAGTAGGGGGATTGGGGAAAGCAATCAGCCCCAGCATTTT.

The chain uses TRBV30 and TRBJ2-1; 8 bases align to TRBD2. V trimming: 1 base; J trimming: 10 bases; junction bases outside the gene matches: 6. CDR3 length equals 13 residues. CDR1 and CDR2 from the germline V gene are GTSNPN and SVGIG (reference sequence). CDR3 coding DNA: TGTGCCTGGAGTGCGACTAGCGAGCGAGAGCAGTTCTTC. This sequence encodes CAWSATSEREQFF. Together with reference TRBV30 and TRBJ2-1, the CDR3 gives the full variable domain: SQTIHQWPATLVQPVGSPLSLECTVEGTSNPNLYWYRQAAGRGLQLLFYSVGIGQISSEVPQNLSASRPQDRQFILSSKKLLLSDSGFYLCAWSATSEREQFFGPGTRLTVL.

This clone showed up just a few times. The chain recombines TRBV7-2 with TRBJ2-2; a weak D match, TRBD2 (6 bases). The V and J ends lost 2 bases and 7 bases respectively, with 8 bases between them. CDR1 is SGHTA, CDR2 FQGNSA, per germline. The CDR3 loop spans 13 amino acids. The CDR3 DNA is TGTGCCAGCAGCTTATCCGGGGGCGGGGAGCTGTTTTTT. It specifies CASSLSGGGELFF.

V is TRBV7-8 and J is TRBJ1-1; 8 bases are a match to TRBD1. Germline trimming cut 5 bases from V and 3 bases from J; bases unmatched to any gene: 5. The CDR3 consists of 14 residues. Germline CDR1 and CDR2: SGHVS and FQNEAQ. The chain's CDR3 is CASSLMDRDTEAFF. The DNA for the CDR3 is TGTGCCAGCAGCCTAATGGACAGGGACACTGAAGCTTTCTTT.

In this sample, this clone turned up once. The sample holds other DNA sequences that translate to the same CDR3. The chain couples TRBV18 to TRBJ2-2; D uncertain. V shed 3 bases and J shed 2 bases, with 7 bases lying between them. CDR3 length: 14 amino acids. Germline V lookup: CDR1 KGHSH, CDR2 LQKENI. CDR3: CASSPDRNTGELFF. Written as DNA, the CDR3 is TGTGCCAGCTCACCGGACCGAAACACCGGGGAGCTGTTTTTT.